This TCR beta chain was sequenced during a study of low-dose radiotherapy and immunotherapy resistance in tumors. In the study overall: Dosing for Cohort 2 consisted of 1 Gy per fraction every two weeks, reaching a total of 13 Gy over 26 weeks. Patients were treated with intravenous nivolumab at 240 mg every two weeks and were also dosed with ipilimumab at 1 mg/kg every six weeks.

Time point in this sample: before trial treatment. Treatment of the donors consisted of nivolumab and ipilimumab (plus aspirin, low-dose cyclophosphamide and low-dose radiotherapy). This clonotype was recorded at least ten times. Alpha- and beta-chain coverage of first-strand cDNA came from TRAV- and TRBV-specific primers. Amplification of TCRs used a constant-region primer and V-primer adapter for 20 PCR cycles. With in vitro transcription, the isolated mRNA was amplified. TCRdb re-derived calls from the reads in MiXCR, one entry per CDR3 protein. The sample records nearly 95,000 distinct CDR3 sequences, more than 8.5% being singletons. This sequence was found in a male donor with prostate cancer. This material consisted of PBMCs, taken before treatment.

The CDR3 is CASIDRGYNEQFF. CDR3 nucleotides: TGTGCCAGCATCGACAGGGGCTACAATGAGCAGTTCTTC. This sequence joins TRBV27 and TRBJ2-1; 8 bases agree with TRBD1. This CDR3 is built from 13 residues. The V segment lost 7 bases and the J segment 3 bases; nucleotides outside the gene matches: 2. The V gene's germline CDR1 is MNHEY and CDR2 SMNVEV (reference sequence).